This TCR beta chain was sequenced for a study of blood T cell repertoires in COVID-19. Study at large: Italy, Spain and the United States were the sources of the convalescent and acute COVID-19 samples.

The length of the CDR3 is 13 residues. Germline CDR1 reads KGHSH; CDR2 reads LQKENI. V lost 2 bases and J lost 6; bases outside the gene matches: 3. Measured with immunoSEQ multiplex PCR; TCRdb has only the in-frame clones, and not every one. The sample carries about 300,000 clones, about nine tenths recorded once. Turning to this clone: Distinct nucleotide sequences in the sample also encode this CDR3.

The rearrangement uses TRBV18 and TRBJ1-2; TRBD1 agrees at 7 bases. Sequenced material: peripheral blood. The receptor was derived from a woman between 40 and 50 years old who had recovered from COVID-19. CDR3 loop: CASSPRQGDGYTF. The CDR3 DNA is TGTGCCAGCTCACCAAGACAGGGAGATGGCTACACCTTC.